Following are 8 T cell receptor beta chains from one sample sequenced in a study of CD8+ T cells in alopecia areata. The authors extracted RNA and reverse transcribed it into cDNA as the sequencing template. Data came from immunoSEQ multiplex PCR; TCRdb stores just in-frame clones and leaves some out. The data hold over 95,000 clones, with 45% to 65% observed a single time. Treatment denoted: oral pan-JAK inhibitor, 5-10 mg twice daily. The source material was CD4+ T cells sorted from blood, sampled at week 24, from a patient treated with tofacitinib. The receptors stem from a human donor with alopecia areata.

J is TRBJ1-6 and V is TRBV11-2; no clear D gene. The germline V gene has CDR1 SGHAT and CDR2 FQNNGV. Trimming removed 0 bases from V and 6 bases from J, with 12 bases in between. The CDR3 has 16 residues. This CDR3 reads CASSLEGRVANSPLHF. The CDR3 DNA reads TGTGCCAGCAGCTTAGAAGGGAGGGTCGCTAATTCACCCCTCCACTTT.

This chain links TRBV4-3 with TRBJ1-2; D not resolved. This CDR3 is 15 amino acids long. V lost 2 bases and J lost 0, with 10 bases in between. CDR1 and CDR2 from the germline V gene are LGHNA and YSLEER. CDR3 in amino acids: CASSQQPSSNYGYTF. CDR3 nucleotide sequence: TGCGCCAGCAGCCAACAGCCGTCCTCTAACTATGGCTACACCTTC.

The chain links TRBV29-1 to TRBJ1-1, with a tentative D call TRBD1 (6 bases). This CDR3 spans 13 amino acids. Trimming cost V 6 bases and J 3 bases, with 14 bases left between them. Per germline, CDR1 SQVTM and CDR2 ANQGSEA. DNA for the CDR3: TGCAGCGTCACAGGGAAGATGTACACTGAAGCTTTCTTT. Its translation: CSVTGKMYTEAFF.

This clone showed up just a few times. The chain links TRBV6-1 to TRBJ1-2; unclear D gene. V was trimmed by 6 bases and J by 2 bases, leaving 13 bases between them. This CDR3 region has 14 residues. Germline V gene data show CDR1 as MNHNS and CDR2 as SASEGT. The CDR3 is CASSFPGSNYGYTF. Written as DNA, the CDR3 is TGTGCCAGCAGCTTCCCCGGGTCAAACTATGGCTACACCTTC.

CDR3 DNA: TGTGCCAGCAGCTTAACTAATGAGCAGTTCTTC. Amino acids: CASSLTNEQFF. This chain joins TRBV7-2 and TRBJ2-1; D call uncertain. With 2 bases removed from V and 7 bases from J, the gap between germline ends came to 3 bases. CDR1 is SGHTA, CDR2 FQGNSA, per germline. The CDR3 totals 11 residues.

In this sample, this clone turned up once. The rearrangement links TRBV7-2 to TRBJ2-7; 12 bases match TRBD2. V shed 4 bases and J 4 bases; nucleotides not matched to a gene: 11. CDR1 and CDR2 from the germline V gene are SGHTA and FQGNSA. This CDR3 spans 17 amino acids. CDR3: CASSSRTSGAEAYEQYF. The DNA of the CDR3 is TGTGCCAGCAGCTCCCGGACTAGCGGGGCGGAGGCGTACGAGCAGTACTTC.

V gene TRBV4-3 combines with J gene TRBJ2-3, with 9 positions matching TRBD2. The J segment lost 2 bases and the V segment lost 5 bases, leaving 5 bases of the junction unmatched. The CDR3 loop spans 15 amino acids. The germline V gene has CDR1 LGHNA and CDR2 YSLEER. The CDR3 spells CASSFQRGDTDTQYF. CDR3 nucleotides: TGCGCCAGCAGCTTCCAGCGGGGGGACACAGATACGCAGTATTTT.

This clone has more than one count but fewer than ten. The V call is TRBV6-5, the J call TRBJ1-6, with 9 positions matching TRBD1. Trimming at V came to 6 bases and at J to 9 bases, leaving 3 bases not matched to a gene. The germline V gene encodes CDR1 MNHEY and CDR2 SVGAGI. The CDR3 sequence is 13 residues long. CDR3 coding DNA: TGTGCCAGCAGACGGACAGGGGTTTCACCCCTCCACTTT. It specifies CASRRTGVSPLHF.